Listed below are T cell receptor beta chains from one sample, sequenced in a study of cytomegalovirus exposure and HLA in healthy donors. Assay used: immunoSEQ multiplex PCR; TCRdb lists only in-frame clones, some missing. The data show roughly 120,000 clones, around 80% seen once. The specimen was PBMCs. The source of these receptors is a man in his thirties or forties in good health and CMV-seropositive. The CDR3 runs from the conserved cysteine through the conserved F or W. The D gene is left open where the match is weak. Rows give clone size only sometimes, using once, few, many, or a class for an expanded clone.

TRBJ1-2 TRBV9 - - CASSGTEAYGYPF TGTGCCAGCAGCGGGACGGAGGCTTATGGCTACCCCTTC
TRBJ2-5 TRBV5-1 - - CASSPLPGSQETQYF TGCGCCAGCAGCCCTCTTCCGGGAAGCCAAGAGACCCAGTACTTC
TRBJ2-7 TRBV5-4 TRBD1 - CASSPQGMNYEQYF TGTGCCAGCAGCCCACAGGGGATGAACTACGAGCAGTACTTC
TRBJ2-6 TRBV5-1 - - CASSYQENSGANVLTF TGCGCCAGCAGTTATCAGGAAAACTCTGGGGCCAACGTCCTGACTTTC
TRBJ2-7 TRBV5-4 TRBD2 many CASSFLPSGSSSYEQYF TGTGCCAGCAGCTTCCTTCCTAGCGGTTCTAGCTCCTACGAGCAGTACTTC
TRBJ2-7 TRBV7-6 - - CASSFETGYEQYF TGTGCCAGCAGCTTTGAAACAGGATACGAGCAGTACTTC
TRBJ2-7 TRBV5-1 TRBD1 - CASSLTGTGSYEQYF TGCGCCAGCAGCTTAACCGGGACAGGGTCCTACGAGCAGTACTTC
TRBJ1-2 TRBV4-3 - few CASSQGTLPVNGYTF TGCGCCAGCAGCCAAGGAACTCTCCCGGTTAATGGCTACACCTTC
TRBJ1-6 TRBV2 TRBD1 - CASRTDRVNSPLHF TGTGCCAGCAGAACGGACAGGGTTAATTCACCCCTCCACTTT
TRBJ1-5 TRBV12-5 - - CASGLPNPLGGTQPQHF TGTGCTAGTGGTTTGCCTAATCCCCTCGGGGGTACTCAGCCCCAGCATTTT
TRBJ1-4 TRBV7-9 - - CASNPGQQNEKLFF TGTGCCAGCAACCCAGGGCAGCAAAATGAAAAACTGTTTTTT
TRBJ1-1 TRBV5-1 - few CASSFMGSHTEAFF TGCGCCAGCAGCTTTATGGGCAGTCACACTGAAGCTTTCTTT
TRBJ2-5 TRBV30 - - CAWSPGQETQYF TGTGCCTGGAGTCCGGGGCAAGAGACCCAGTACTTC
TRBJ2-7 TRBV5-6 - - CASSLVAGGDEQYF TGTGCCAGCAGCTTGGTAGCCGGGGGAGACGAGCAGTACTTC
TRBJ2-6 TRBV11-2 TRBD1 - CASSLTRQGSGANVLTF TGTGCCAGCAGCTTAACCCGACAGGGATCTGGGGCCAACGTCCTGACTTTC
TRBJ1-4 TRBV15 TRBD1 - CATSRARQGGEKLFF TGTGCCACCAGCAGGGCACGACAGGGGGGAGAAAAACTGTTTTTT
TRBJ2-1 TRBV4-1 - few CASSQNRDSLFEQFF TGCGCCAGCAGCCAAAACCGGGACTCCCTCTTTGAGCAGTTCTTC
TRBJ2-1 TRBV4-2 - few CASSQEMGASVGFF TGTGCCAGCAGCCAAGAGATGGGGGCTAGTGTTGGGTTCTTC
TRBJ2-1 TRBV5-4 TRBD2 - CASSLIGGGGYNEQFF TGTGCCAGCAGCTTGATCGGCGGGGGGGGCTACAATGAGCAGTTCTTC
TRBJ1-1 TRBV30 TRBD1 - CAWKAGGILRNTEAFF TGTGCCTGGAAGGCAGGGGGCATATTAAGGAACACTGAAGCTTTCTTT
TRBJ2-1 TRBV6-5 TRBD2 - CASSPGTSFYNEQFF TGTGCCAGCAGCCCCGGGACTAGCTTCTACAATGAGCAGTTCTTC
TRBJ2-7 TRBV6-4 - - CASSDSKTASGAYEQYF TGTGCCAGCAGTGACTCGAAAACGGCGAGTGGAGCCTACGAGCAGTACTTC
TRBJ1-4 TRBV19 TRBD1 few CASSIASLGTGAEKLFF TGTGCCAGTAGTATTGCCTCCCTTGGGACAGGGGCTGAAAAACTGTTTTTT
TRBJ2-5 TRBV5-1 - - CASSRGIQETQYF TGCGCCAGCAGCCGCGGGATTCAAGAGACCCAGTACTTC
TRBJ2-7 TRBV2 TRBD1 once CASRDRTYEQYF TGTGCCAGCAGGGACAGGACCTACGAGCAGTACTTC
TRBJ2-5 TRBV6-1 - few CASSEQTGTQVQETQYF TGTGCCAGCAGTGAACAAACCGGGACTCAAGTCCAAGAGACCCAGTACTTC
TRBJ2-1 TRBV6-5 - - CASSYSAHEQFF TGTGCCAGCAGTTACTCAGCCCATGAGCAGTTCTTC
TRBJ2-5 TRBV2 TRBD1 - CAGYRDRVGETQYF TGTGCCGGTTACCGGGACAGGGTGGGGGAGACCCAGTACTTC
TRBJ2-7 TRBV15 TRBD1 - CATSRDRVGTGVEQYF TGTGCCACCAGCAGAGATAGAGTCGGGACAGGGGTTGAGCAGTACTTC
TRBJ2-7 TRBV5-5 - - CASRWEGLPVYEQYF TGTGCCAGCAGGTGGGAAGGACTACCTGTCTACGAGCAGTACTTC
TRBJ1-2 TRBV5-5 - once CASSLAPGANYGYTF TGTGCCAGCAGCTTGGCCCCGGGAGCTAACTATGGCTACACCTTC
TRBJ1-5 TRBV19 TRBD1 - CASSTDREGQPQHF TGTGCCAGTAGTACGGACAGGGAGGGGCAGCCCCAGCATTTT
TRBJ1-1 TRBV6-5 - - CASSSQGRTEAFF TGTGCCAGCAGTTCACAGGGTCGAACTGAAGCTTTCTTT
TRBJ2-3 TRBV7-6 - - CASSSVGGAGTDTQYF TGTGCCAGCAGCTCGGTAGGGGGGGCGGGCACAGATACGCAGTATTTT
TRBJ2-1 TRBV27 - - CASSLYTRAYNEQFF TGTGCCAGCAGTTTATACACTAGGGCCTACAATGAGCAGTTCTTC
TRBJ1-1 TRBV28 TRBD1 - CASSTYGTGLNTEAFF TGTGCCAGCAGCACCTACGGGACAGGGCTTAACACTGAAGCTTTCTTT
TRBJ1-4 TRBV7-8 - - CASSLIGFSEKLFF TGTGCCAGCAGCTTAATTGGCTTCAGTGAAAAACTGTTTTTT
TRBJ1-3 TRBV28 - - CASRGGTGSGNTIYF TGTGCCAGCAGAGGAGGGACGGGCTCTGGAAACACCATATATTTT
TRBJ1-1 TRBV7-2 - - CASSLFLGAGTEAFF TGTGCCAGCAGCTTATTCCTGGGGGCAGGCACTGAAGCTTTCTTT
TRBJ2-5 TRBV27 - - CASSLASSPRQTQYF TGTGCCAGCAGTTTAGCCTCCTCCCCCAGGCAGACCCAGTACTTC
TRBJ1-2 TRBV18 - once CASSPPITRLEANYGYTF TGTGCCAGCTCACCACCGATCACACGCCTCGAAGCTAACTATGGCTACACCTTC
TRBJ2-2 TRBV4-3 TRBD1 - CASSINRGWNTGELFF TGCGCCAGCAGCATTAACAGGGGATGGAACACCGGGGAGCTGTTTTTT
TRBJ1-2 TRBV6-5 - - CASSQGGPYGYPF TGTGCCAGCAGTCAAGGGGGTCCCTATGGCTACCCCTTC
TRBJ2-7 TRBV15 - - CATSRDLGGGSSYEQYF TGTGCCACCAGCAGAGATCTCGGTGGGGGCAGCTCCTACGAGCAGTACTTC
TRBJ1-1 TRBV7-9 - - CSSSLPGTEAFF TGTTCCAGCAGCTTACCAGGCACTGAAGCTTTCTTT
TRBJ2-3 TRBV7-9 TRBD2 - CASSSGLAGAADTQYF TGTGCCAGCAGCTCGGGACTAGCGGGTGCGGCAGATACGCAGTATTTT
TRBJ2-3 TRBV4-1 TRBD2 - CASSHGERGAGADTQYF TGCGCCAGCAGCCACGGTGAGCGGGGGGCCGGAGCAGATACGCAGTATTTT
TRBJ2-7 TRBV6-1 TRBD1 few CASSEAVQGAYEQYF TGTGCCAGCAGTGAAGCGGTCCAGGGGGCCTACGAGCAGTACTTC
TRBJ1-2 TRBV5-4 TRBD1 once CASSLAGQVNYGYTF TGTGCCAGCAGCTTGGCGGGACAGGTGAACTATGGCTACACCTTC
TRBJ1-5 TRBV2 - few CASTGGHLDNQPQHF TGTGCCAGTACGGGAGGCCATCTGGACAATCAGCCCCAGCATTTT
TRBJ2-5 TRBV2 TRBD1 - CASRWDRGQETQYF TGTGCCAGCAGATGGGACAGGGGGCAAGAGACCCAGTACTTC
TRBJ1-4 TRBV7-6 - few CASSLGAGYEKLFF TGTGCCAGCAGCTTAGGGGCAGGCTATGAAAAACTGTTTTTT
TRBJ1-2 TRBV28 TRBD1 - CASSPAQTGVAGYTF TGTGCCAGCAGCCCCGCCCAGACAGGGGTGGCTGGCTACACCTTC
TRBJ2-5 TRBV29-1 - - CSAEKTRGQYF TGCAGCGCCGAGAAAACCAGGGGCCAGTACTTC